These 24 T cell receptor beta chains came from one sample sequenced in a study of T cells after posttransplantation cyclophosphamide. A marrow graft followed busulfan-fludarabine conditioning, with cyclophosphamide on days +3 and +4. The data were produced by immunoSEQ multiplex PCR, yet TCRdb's version contains in-frame clones alone and is incomplete. The repertoire has approximately 11,000 clones, none seen only once; the ten largest take roughly 14%. This material consisted of PBMCs, taken after allogeneic stem cell transplant with posttransplant cyclophosphamide. Source of these receptors: a female patient aged 40 to 50 who received an allogeneic stem cell transplant from a related donor, was CMV-positive, and had no GVHD. Some T cells may be the graft donor's.

The chain carries TRBV4-1 and TRBJ2-5; 8 nucleotides line up with TRBD1. The J call may be mistaken, given a closer DNA end match to TRBJ2-7. Germline V CDR1 and CDR2: MGHRA, YSYEKL. The CDR3 has 14 residues. The CDR3 DNA follows: TGCGCCAGCAGCCATAACAGGGGGGTCTACGAGCAGTACTTC. Its translation: CASSHNRGVYEQYF.

This clone has at least ten counts. This chain uses TRBV4-2 with TRBJ2-1; 12 nucleotides line up with TRBD2. Germline V CDR1 and CDR2: LGHNA, YNFKEQ. V shed 4 bases, J shed 4 bases, and the junction held 11 bases outside the gene matches. This CDR3 has 18 amino acids. The CDR3 sequence is CASSLPTGTSGSYNEQFF. In DNA form, the CDR3 reads TGTGCCAGCAGCCTCCCTACCGGGACTAGCGGGTCATACAATGAGCAGTTCTTC.

This clone has only a few counts. The chain joins TRBV28 to TRBJ2-5; 13 bases are shared with TRBD2. The germline V gene has CDR1 MDHEN and CDR2 SYDVKM. With 6 bases clipped from V and 5 bases from J, the junction kept 15 bases outside the gene matches. The CDR3 length is 18 residues. The CDR3 is CASSLPRTSGSTLETQYF. The CDR3 bases are TGTGCCAGCAGCCTACCGAGGACTAGCGGGAGTACGTTGGAGACCCAGTACTTC.

This clone was observed at least ten times. The chain links TRBV18 to TRBJ1-1; 9 positions match TRBD1. Germline V gives CDR1 KGHSH, CDR2 LQKENI. V gave up 6 bases and J gave up 5 bases; unmatched junction bases: 13. The CDR3 is 16 amino acids. The CDR3: CASSLRDRALSTEAFF. CDR3 DNA: TGTGCCAGCTCGCTCCGGGACAGGGCTCTCTCTACTGAAGCTTTCTTT.

The sample holds many counts of this clone. The rearrangement links TRBV27 to TRBJ1-2; possibly TRBD1 for D (5 bases). The ends were cut back, 3 bases at V and 8 bases at J, with 13 bases in the middle. This CDR3 comprises 13 residues. CDR1 is MNHEY, CDR2 SMNVEV, per germline (reference sequence). The CDR3 here is CASSFSRDDGYTF. The CDR3 nucleotides are TGTGCCAGCAGTTTTAGCAGGGATGACGGCTACACCTTC.

This clone was recorded at least ten times. The CDR3 nucleotides read TGTGCCACCGTAGCGGGAGGGGGGTACGAGCAGTACTTC. Translated: CATVAGGGYEQYF. The chain has TRBV28 and TRBJ2-7; TRBD2 matches 11 bases. Per the germline V gene, CDR1 is MDHEN and CDR2 is SYDVKM. CDR3 length: 13 amino acids. The V segment lost 10 bases and the J segment 4 bases; nucleotides outside the gene matches: 6.

This clone was counted at least ten times. The genes are TRBV7-9 and TRBJ1-1; TRBD1 might be the D (5 bases). The CDR3 totals 17 residues. V was shortened by 5 bases and J by 1 base, with 20 bases between the two germline ends. CDR1 and CDR2 (germline): SEHNR, FQNEAQ (reference sequence). The CDR3 sequence: CASSAQPGGNPNTEAFF. DNA of the CDR3: TGTGCCAGCAGCGCTCAGCCGGGGGGGAACCCGAACACTGAAGCTTTCTTT. The full variable domain, rest sourced from reference TRBV7-9 and TRBJ1-1, is DTGVSQNPRHKITKRGQNVTFRCDPISEHNRLYWYRQTLGQGPEFLTYFQNEAQLEKSRLLSDRFSAERPKGSFSTLEIQRTEQGDSAMYLCASSAQPGGNPNTEAFFGQGTRLTVV.

This clone was counted at least ten times. The CDR3 here is CASSPGTSGGVEQFF. As DNA, the CDR3 is TGTGCCAGCAGTCCCGGGACTAGCGGGGGTGTTGAGCAGTTCTTC. The chain has TRBV9 and TRBJ2-1, with 14 bases fitting TRBD2. Germline V CDR1 and CDR2: SGDLS, YYNGEE. V lost 5 bases and J lost 9; bases outside the gene matches: 7. The CDR3 is 15 amino acids.

This clone was seen at least ten times. J is TRBJ2-1 and V is TRBV10-1; D uncertain. The CDR3 has 11 amino acids. The germline V gene encodes CDR1 WNHNN and CDR2 SYGVQD (reference sequence). V lost 8 bases, J lost 9 bases, and 11 bases lay in between. The CDR3 loop is CASAHYGEQFF. CDR3 coding DNA: TGCGCCAGCGCACACTACGGTGAGCAGTTCTTC.

Many counts were recorded for this clone. The rearrangement uses TRBV2 and TRBJ2-3; 7 bases are a match to TRBD2. This CDR3 region has 15 residues. CDR1 and CDR2 from the germline V gene are SNHLY and FYNNEI. Unmatched junction bases numbered 7, after V lost 2 bases and J lost 5 bases. The DNA of the CDR3 is TGTGCCAGCAGTGAAAGCGGGACCCTGGGAGATACGCAGTATTTT. Amino acids: CASSESGTLGDTQYF.

This clone appeared many times. The rearrangement joins TRBV2 to TRBJ2-2, with D maybe TRBD1 (6 bases). This CDR3 region has 13 residues. Trimming took 5 bases from V and 5 from J, leaving 9 bases between them. The germline V gene has CDR1 SNHLY and CDR2 FYNNEI. CDR3 nucleotides: TGTGCCAGCAGTCCCACAGGGACCGGGGAGCTGTTTTTT. This gives the protein CASSPTGTGELFF.

This clone came up many times. The rearrangement uses TRBV10-1 and TRBJ2-2; 8 positions match TRBD1. The CDR3 runs to 16 residues. Germline V lookup: CDR1 WNHNN, CDR2 SYGVQD (reference sequence). V lost 9 bases and J lost 3; bases outside the gene matches: 12. As DNA, the CDR3 is TGCGCCAGACTACATGCAGGGGGCGAAGACACCGGGGAGCTGTTTTTT. Amino acid sequence: CARLHAGGEDTGELFF.

The sample holds many counts of this clone. This chain joins TRBV10-3 and TRBJ2-7, with D perhaps TRBD1 (6 bases). This CDR3 comprises 14 residues. The V end lost 6 bases, the J end lost 3 bases, and 15 bases lay between the germline ends. Germline V gene sequence: CDR1 ENHRY, CDR2 SYGVKD. The CDR3 region has the DNA TGTGCCATCAGCGTTAGGGGGTCTAGCTACGAGCAGTACTTC. Translation gives CAISVRGSSYEQYF.

This clone was seen many times. The chain links TRBV2 to TRBJ1-2; D perhaps matches TRBD1 (5 bases). The CDR3 loop spans 15 amino acids. The V and J ends lost 0 bases and 5 bases respectively, with 13 bases between them. The V gene's germline CDR1 is SNHLY and CDR2 FYNNEI. The CDR3 sequence is CASSEALQGGYGYTF. The CDR3 DNA is TGTGCCAGCAGTGAAGCGCTTCAGGGAGGATATGGCTACACCTTC.

This clone was counted many times. The junction differs from germline at one of its ends, possibly a read error. This rearrangement joins TRBV7-7 to TRBJ2-2; 9 bases line up with TRBD2. CDR1 and CDR2 (germline): SSHAT, FNYEAQ (reference sequence). The CDR3 extends over 15 amino acids. This chain's CDR3 is CASSLAGAGTGELFF. The CDR3, as DNA: TGTGCTAGCAGCTTAGCGGGGGCTGGAACCGGGGAGCTGTTTTTT.

As regards this clone: A much larger clone lies a single base off, so this may be a read error. The V and J genes are TRBV2 and TRBJ2-7; 10 positions match TRBD1. The CDR3 contains 14 residues. Per germline, CDR1 SNHLY and CDR2 FYNNEI. Here the CDR3 DNA reads TGTGCCGGCAGTGTCGGGGGACAGGGGTTCGAGCAGTACTTC. It is translated as CAGSVGGQGFEQYF.

This clone was counted at least ten times. The chain links TRBV5-1 to TRBJ2-3, with TRBD2 matching 11 bases. The CDR3 runs to 17 residues. Germline values: CDR1 SGHRS, CDR2 YFSETQ. The J segment lost 4 bases and the V segment lost 5 bases, leaving 12 bases of the junction unmatched. The chain's CDR3 is CASRRTGTSGKSDTQYF. The CDR3 DNA is TGCGCCAGCAGACGGACCGGGACTAGCGGAAAGTCAGATACGCAGTATTTT. Variable domain in full (rest from reference TRBV5-1 and TRBJ2-3): KAGVTQTPRYLIKTRGQQVTLSCSPISGHRSVSWYQQTPGQGLQFLFEYFSETQRNKGNFPGRFSGRQFSNSRSEMNVSTLELGDSALYLCASRRTGTSGKSDTQYFGPGTRLTVL.

This clone was detected ten times or more. This rearrangement joins TRBV11-2 to TRBJ2-7; 7 nucleotides align to TRBD1. The CDR3 runs 14 residues. Germline values: CDR1 SGHAT, CDR2 FQNNGV. Trimming took 5 bases from V and 2 from J; bases not matched to a gene: 6. The CDR3, as DNA: TGTGCCAGCAGCCACCCGGGACAGACCTACGAGCAGTACTTC. This encodes CASSHPGQTYEQYF.

In this sample, this clone turned up many times. The rearrangement links TRBV10-1 to TRBJ2-5; TRBD1 matches at 8 bases. This CDR3 spans 15 amino acids. The V segment lost 6 bases and the J segment 3 bases; nucleotides outside the gene matches: 9. CDR1 is WNHNN, CDR2 SYGVQD, per germline (reference sequence). The CDR3 nucleotides are TGCGCCAGCAGCGACCGGACAGGGATAGAAGAGACCCAGTACTTC. This codes for CASSDRTGIEETQYF.

This clone was recorded at least ten times. The chain uses TRBV4-1 and TRBJ2-1; 9 nucleotides agree with TRBD2. The germline V gene has CDR1 MGHRA and CDR2 YSYEKL. The CDR3 consists of 18 residues. V gave up 2 bases and J gave up 4 bases; unmatched junction bases: 12. This chain's CDR3 is CASSQSPTPSGVYNEQFF. In DNA, the CDR3 is TGCGCCAGCAGCCAATCACCCACTCCTAGCGGGGTATACAATGAGCAGTTCTTC.

This clone has a count of ten or more. The CDR3 here is CASILPGQGKNEQYF. For the CDR3, the DNA is TGTGCCAGCATCTTACCGGGACAGGGTAAAAACGAGCAGTACTTC. V and J are TRBV2 and TRBJ2-7, with TRBD1 matching 9 bases. The length of the CDR3 is 15 residues. V trimming: 7 bases; J trimming: 5 bases; junction bases outside the gene matches: 12. Germline-derived CDR1 and CDR2 are SNHLY and FYNNEI.

This clone occurred many times. This chain links TRBV7-9 with TRBJ1-1, with 10 bases aligning to TRBD1. CDR1 SEHNR and CDR2 FQNEAQ come from the germline V gene (reference sequence). The CDR3 has 14 amino acids. The ends lost 5 bases at V and 4 bases at J; junction bases unmatched: 4. Here the CDR3 DNA reads TGTGCCAGCAGCGACAGGGGGCGGGCCACTGAAGCTTTCTTT. It translates to CASSDRGRATEAFF.

There are many counts of this clone. The chain uses TRBV5-6 and TRBJ2-1; 10 bases map to TRBD1. The CDR3 runs 16 residues. The germline CDR1 and CDR2 sequences are SGHDT and YYEEEE. V lost 1 base to trimming and J lost 3 bases; unmatched junction nucleotides: 4. The CDR3 region is CASSLKGQGFYNEQFF. Here the CDR3 DNA reads TGTGCCAGCAGCTTGAAGGGACAGGGGTTCTACAATGAGCAGTTCTTC.

This clone was observed at least ten times. V is TRBV30 and J is TRBJ2-3; 10 positions match TRBD2. The CDR3 sequence is 20 residues long. The germline gives CDR1 GTSNPN, CDR2 SVGIG (reference sequence). Trimming at V came to 0 bases and at J to 0 bases, leaving 15 bases not matched to a gene. CDR3: CAWSVRLRLAGESSTDTQYF. CDR3 coding DNA: TGTGCCTGGAGTGTACGGTTGCGTCTAGCGGGGGAAAGTAGCACAGATACGCAGTATTTT.